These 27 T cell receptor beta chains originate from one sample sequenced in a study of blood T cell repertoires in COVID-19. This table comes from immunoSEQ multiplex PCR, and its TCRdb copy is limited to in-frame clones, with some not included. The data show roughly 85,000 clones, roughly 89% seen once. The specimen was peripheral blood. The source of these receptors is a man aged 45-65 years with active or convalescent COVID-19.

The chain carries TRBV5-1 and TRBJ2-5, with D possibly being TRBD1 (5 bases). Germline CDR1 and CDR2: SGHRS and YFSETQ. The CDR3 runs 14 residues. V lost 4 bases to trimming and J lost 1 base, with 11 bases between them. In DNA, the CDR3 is TGCGCCAGCAGCCTAGGTGGGGCCCAAGAGACCCAGTACTTC. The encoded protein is CASSLGGAQETQYF.

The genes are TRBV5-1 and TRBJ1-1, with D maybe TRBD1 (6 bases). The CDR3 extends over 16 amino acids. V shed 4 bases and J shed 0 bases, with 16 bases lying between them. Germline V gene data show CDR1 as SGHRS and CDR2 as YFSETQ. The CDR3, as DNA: TGCGCCAGCAGCCTTTTCGGGACAACGCTGAACACTGAAGCTTTCTTT. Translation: CASSLFGTTLNTEAFF.

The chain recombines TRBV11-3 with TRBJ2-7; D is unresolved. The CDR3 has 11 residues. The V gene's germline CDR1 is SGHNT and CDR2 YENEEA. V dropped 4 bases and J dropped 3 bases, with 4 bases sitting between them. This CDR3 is CASSYGYEQYF. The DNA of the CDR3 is TGTGCCAGCAGCTACGGCTACGAGCAGTACTTC.

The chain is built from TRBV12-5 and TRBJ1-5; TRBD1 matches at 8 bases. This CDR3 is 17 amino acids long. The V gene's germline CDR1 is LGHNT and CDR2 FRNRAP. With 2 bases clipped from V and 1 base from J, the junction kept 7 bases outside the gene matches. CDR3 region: CASGLNRGFTSNQPQHF. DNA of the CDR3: TGTGCTAGTGGTTTGAACAGGGGGTTTACGAGCAATCAGCCCCAGCATTTT.

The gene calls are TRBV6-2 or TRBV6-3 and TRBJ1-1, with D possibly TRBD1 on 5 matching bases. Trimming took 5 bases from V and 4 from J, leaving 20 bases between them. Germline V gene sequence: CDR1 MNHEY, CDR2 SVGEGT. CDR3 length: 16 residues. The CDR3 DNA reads TGTGCCAGCAGTCCGAATCGTGGAGGGGTTCGCACTGAAGCTTTCTTT. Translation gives CASSPNRGGVRTEAFF.

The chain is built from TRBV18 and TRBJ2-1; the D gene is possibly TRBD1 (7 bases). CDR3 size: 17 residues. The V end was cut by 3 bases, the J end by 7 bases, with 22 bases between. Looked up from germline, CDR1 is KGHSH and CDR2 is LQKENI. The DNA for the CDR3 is TGTGCCAGCTCACCCTCGGCAGGGGGAGGTATAGGGAATGAGCAGTTCTTC. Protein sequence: CASSPSAGGGIGNEQFF.

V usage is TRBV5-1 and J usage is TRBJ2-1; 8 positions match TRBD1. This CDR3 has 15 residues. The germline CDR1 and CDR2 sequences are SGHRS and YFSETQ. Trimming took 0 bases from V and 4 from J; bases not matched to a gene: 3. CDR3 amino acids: CASSLGQGRYNEQFF. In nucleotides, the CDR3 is TGCGCCAGCAGCTTGGGACAGGGGAGGTACAATGAGCAGTTCTTC.

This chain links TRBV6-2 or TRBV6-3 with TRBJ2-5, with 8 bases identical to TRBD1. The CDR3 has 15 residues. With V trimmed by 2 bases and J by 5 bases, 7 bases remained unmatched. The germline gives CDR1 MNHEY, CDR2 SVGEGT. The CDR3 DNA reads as TGTGCCAGCAGTTACCCCCAGGGGGCTCTGGAGACCCAGTACTTC. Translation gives CASSYPQGALETQYF.

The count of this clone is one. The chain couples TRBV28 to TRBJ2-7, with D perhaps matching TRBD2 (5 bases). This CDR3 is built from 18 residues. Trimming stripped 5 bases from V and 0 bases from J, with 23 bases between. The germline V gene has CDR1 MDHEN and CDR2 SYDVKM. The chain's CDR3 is CASSPPTWRRRISYEQYF. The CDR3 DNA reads TGTGCCAGCAGTCCACCCACCTGGCGGAGGCGGATCTCCTACGAGCAGTACTTC.

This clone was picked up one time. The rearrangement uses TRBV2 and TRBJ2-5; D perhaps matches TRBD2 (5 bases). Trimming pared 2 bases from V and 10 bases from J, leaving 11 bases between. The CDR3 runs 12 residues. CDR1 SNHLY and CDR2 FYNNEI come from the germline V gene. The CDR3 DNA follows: TGTGCCAGCAGTGAACGGACGGGGAACCAGTACTTC. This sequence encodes CASSERTGNQYF.

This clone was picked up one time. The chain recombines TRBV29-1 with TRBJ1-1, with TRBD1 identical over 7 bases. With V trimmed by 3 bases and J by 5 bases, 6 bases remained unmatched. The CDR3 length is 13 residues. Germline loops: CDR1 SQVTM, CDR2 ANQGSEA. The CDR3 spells CSVEETGKTEAFF. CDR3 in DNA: TGCAGCGTTGAGGAGACAGGGAAGACTGAAGCTTTCTTT.

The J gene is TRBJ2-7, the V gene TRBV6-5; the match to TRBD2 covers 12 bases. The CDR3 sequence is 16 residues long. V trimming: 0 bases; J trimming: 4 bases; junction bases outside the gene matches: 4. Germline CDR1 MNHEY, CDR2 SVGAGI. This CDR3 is CASSYSILAGGYEQYF. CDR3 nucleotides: TGTGCCAGCAGTTACTCGATCCTAGCGGGAGGGTACGAGCAGTACTTC.

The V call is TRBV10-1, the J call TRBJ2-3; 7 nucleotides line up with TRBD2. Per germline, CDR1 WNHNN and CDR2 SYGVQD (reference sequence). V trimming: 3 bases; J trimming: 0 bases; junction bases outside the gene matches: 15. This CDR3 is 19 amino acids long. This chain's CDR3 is CASSDLAATTTPSTDTQYF. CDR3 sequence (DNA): TGCGCCAGCAGTGACCTAGCGGCCACAACCACTCCTAGCACAGATACGCAGTATTTT.

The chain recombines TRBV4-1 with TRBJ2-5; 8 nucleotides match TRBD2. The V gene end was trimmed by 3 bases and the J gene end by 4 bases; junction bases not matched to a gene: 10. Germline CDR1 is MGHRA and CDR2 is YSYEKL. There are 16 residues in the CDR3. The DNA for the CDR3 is TGCGCCAGCAGCCACGGGACTAGTCCCAGTTCAGAGACCCAGTACTTC. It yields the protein CASSHGTSPSSETQYF.

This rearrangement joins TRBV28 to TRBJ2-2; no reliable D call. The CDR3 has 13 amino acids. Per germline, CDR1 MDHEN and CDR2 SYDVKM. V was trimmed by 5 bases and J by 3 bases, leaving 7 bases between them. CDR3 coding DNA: TGTGCCAGCAGTCGCCGGGACACCGGGGAGCTGTTTTTT. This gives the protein CASSRRDTGELFF.

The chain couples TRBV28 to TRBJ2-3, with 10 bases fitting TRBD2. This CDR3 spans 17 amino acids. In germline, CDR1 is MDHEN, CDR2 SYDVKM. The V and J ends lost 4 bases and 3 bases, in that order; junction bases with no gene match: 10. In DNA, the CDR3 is TGTGCCAGCAGTTCCCCCCAAAATAGCGGGAGGACAGATACGCAGTATTTT. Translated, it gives CASSSPQNSGRTDTQYF.

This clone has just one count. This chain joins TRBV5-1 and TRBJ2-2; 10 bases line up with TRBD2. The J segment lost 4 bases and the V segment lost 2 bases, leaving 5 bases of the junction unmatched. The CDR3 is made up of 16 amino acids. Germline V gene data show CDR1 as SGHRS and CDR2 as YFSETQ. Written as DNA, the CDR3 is TGCGCCAGCAGCTTTTCCCCTAGCGGGAGCACCGGGGAGCTGTTTTTT. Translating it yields CASSFSPSGSTGELFF.

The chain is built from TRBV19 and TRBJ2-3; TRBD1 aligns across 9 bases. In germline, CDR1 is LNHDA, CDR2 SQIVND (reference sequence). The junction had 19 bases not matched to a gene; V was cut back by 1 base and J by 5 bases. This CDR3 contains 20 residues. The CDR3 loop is CASSIVTGTGITQGGDTQYF. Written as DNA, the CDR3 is TGTGCCAGTAGTATAGTTACCGGGACAGGGATTACCCAGGGGGGAGATACGCAGTATTTT. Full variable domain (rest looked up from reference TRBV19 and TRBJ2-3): DGGITQSPKYLFRKEGQNVTLSCEQNLNHDAMYWYRQDPGQGLRLIYYSQIVNDFQKGDIAEGYSVSREKKESFPLTVTSAQKNPTAFYLCASSIVTGTGITQGGDTQYFGPGTRLTVL.

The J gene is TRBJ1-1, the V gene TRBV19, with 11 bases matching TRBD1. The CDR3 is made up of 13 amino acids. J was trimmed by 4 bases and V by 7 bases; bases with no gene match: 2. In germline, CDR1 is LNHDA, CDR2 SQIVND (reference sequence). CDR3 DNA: TGTGCCAGTATCGGACAGGGGGCCACTGAAGCTTTCTTT. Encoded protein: CASIGQGATEAFF.

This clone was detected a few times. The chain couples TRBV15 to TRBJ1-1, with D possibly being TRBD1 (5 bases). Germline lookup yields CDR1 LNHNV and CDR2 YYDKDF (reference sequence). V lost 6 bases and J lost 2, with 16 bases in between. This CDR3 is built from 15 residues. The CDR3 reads CATRRDPGANTEAFF. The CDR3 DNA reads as TGTGCCACCAGGCGGGACCCTGGGGCTAACACTGAAGCTTTCTTT.

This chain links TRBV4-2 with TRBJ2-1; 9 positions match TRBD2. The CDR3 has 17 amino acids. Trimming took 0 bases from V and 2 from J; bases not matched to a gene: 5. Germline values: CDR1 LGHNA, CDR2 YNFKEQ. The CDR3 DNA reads TGTGCCAGCAGCCAAGAGTATGCGGGGGGGACCTACAATGAGCAGTTCTTC. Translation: CASSQEYAGGTYNEQFF.

CDR3 in DNA: TGTGCCAGTAGTATGGTAGGGGTGGAAAAACTGTTTTTT. It yields the protein CASSMVGVEKLFF. This chain uses TRBV19 with TRBJ1-4, with D perhaps matching TRBD1 (5 bases). The V gene's germline CDR1 is LNHDA and CDR2 SQIVND (reference sequence). The CDR3 has 13 residues. The V end was cut by 3 bases, the J end by 8 bases, with 10 bases between.

The DNA of the CDR3 is TGTGCCAGTAGTCGACTTTCGGGACAGGCGTCTTCACCCCTCCACTTT. Translating gives CASSRLSGQASSPLHF. This chain connects TRBV19 to TRBJ1-6; the match to TRBD1 covers 8 bases. CDR3 length: 16 amino acids. Germline-derived CDR1 and CDR2 are LNHDA and SQIVND (reference sequence). J gave up 9 bases and V 5 bases, and 12 bases lay outside the gene matches.

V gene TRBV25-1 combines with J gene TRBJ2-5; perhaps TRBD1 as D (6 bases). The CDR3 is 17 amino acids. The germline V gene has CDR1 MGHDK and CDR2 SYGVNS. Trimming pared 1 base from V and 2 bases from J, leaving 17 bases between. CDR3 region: CASSEFATGVYQETQYF. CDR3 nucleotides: TGTGCCAGCAGTGAATTCGCGACAGGTGTCTATCAAGAGACCCAGTACTTC. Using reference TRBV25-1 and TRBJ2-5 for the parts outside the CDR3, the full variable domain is EADIYQTPRYLVIGTGKKITLECSQTMGHDKMYWYQQDPGMELHLIHYSYGVNSTEKGDLSSESTVSRIRTEHFPLTLESARPSHTSQYLCASSEFATGVYQETQYFGPGTRLLVL.

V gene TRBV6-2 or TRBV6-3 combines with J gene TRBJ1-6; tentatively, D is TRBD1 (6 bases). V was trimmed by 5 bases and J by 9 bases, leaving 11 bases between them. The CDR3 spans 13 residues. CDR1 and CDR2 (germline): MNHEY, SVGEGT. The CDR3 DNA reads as TGTGCCAGCAGTAATCAGGGGCTTTCACCCCTCCACTTT. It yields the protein CASSNQGLSPLHF.

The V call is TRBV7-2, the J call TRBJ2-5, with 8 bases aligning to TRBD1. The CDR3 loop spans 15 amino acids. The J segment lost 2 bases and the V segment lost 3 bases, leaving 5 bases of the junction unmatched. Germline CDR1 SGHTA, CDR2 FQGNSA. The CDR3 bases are TGTGCCAGCAGCTTCCAACAGGGGGGACAAGAGACCCAGTACTTC. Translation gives CASSFQQGGQETQYF.

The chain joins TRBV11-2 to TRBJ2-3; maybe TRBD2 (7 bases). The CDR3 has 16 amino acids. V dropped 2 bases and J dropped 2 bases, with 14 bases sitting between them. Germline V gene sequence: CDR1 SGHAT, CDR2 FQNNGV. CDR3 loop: CASSLLRGPPTDTQYF. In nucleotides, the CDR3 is TGTGCCAGCAGCTTACTGCGGGGGCCTCCCACAGATACGCAGTATTTT.